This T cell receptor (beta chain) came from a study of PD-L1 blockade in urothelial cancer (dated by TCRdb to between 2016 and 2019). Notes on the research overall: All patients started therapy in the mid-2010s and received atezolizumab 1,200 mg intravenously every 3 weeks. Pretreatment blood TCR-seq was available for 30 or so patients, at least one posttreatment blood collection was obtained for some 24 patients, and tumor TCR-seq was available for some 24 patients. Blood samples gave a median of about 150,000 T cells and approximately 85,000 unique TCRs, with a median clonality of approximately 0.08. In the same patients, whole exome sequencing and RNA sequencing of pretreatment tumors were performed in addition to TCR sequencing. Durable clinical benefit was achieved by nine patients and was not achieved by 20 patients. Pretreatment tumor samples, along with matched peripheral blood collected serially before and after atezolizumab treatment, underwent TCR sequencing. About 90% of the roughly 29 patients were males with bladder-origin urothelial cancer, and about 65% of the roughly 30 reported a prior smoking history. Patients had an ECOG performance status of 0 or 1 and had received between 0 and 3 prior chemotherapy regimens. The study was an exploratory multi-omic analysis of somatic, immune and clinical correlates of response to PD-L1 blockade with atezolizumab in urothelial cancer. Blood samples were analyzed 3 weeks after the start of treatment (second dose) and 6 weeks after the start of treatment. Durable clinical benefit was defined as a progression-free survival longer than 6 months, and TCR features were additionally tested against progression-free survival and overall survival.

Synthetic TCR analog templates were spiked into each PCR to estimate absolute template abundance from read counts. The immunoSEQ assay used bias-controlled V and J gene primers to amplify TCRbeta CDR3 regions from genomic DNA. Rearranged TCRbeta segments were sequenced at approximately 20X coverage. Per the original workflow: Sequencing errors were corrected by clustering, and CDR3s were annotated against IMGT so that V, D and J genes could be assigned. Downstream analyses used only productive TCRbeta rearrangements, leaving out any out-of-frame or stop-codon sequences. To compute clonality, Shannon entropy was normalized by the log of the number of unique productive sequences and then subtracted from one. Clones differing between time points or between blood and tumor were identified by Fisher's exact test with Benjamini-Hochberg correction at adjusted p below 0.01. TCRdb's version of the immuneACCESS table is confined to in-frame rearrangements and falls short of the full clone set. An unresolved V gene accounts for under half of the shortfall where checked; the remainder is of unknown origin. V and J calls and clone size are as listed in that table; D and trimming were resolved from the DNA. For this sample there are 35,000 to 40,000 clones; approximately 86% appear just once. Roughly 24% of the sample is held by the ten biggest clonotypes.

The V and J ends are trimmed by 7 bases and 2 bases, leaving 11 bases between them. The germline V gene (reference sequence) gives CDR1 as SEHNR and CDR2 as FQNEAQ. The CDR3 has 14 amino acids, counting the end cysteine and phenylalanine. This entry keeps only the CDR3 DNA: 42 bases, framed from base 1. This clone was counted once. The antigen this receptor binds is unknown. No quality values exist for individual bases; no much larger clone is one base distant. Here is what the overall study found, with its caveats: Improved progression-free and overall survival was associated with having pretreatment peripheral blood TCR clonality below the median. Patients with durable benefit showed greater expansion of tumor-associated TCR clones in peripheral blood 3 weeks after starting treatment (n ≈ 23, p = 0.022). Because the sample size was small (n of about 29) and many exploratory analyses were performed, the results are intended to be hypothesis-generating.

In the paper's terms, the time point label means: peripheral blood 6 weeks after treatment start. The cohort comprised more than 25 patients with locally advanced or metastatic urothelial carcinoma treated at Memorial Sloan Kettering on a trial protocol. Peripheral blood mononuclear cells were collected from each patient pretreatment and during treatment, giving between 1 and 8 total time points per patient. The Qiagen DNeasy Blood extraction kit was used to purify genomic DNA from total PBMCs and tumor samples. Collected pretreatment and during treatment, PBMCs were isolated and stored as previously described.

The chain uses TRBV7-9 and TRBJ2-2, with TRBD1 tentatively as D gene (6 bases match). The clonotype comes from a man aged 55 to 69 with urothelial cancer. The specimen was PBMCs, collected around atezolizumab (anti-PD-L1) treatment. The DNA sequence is TGTGCCAGCACCAGGGACATCAACACCGGGGAGCTGTTTTTT. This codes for CASTRDINTGELFF.